The next 15 T cell receptor beta chains were all read from a single sample in a study of blood T cells in healthy people across ages. PCR was performed a second time for about 7 to 12 cycles using a sample-barcoded 5' primer and a J-beta primer mix. One entry per CDR3 protein, called by TCRdb with MiXCR from the 5' RACE reads. This sample has hundreds of thousands of distinct CDR3 sequences, with less than 40% found just once. The sequenced sample consisted of blood. These TCRs come from a woman aged 80 or over in good health.

The rearrangement links TRBV23-1 to TRBJ1-2, with 10 bases identical to TRBD1. TRBV23-1 has ORF status, its function being uncertain. The CDR3 has 20 amino acids. V was pared by 4 bases and J by 1 base, with 18 bases of the junction left unmatched. The CDR3 DNA reads as TGCGCCAGCAGTCTCCACGATGACACGGGGACAGGGGCCCTTAACTATGGCTACACCTTC. Its protein product is CASSLHDDTGTGALNYGYTF.

This clonotype occurred many times. V and J are TRBV7-3 and TRBJ2-7, with D unresolved. The CDR3 is 14 amino acids. Germline V gives CDR1 SGHTA, CDR2 FQGTGA. Trimming removed 5 bases from V and 6 bases from J, with 17 bases in between. The CDR3 is CASSRLEPLAEQYF. The DNA for the CDR3 is TGTGCCAGCAGCCGTCTCGAACCTCTCGCCGAGCAGTACTTC.

The chain joins TRBV20-1 to TRBJ2-1; TRBD2 matches 8 bases. The CDR3 has 16 amino acids. The J segment lost 5 bases and the V segment lost 6 bases, leaving 15 bases of the junction unmatched. Germline lookup yields CDR1 DFQATT and CDR2 SNEGSKA (reference sequence). CDR3: CSAHAPRGGFNNEQFF. As DNA, the CDR3 is TGCAGTGCCCACGCCCCCCGGGGGGGCTTCAACAATGAGCAGTTCTTC.

The rearrangement uses TRBV20-1 and TRBJ1-5; unclear D gene. CDR3 size: 13 residues. CDR1 DFQATT and CDR2 SNEGSKA come from the germline V gene (reference sequence). V gave up 5 bases and J gave up 7 bases, with 15 bases separating them. This chain's CDR3 is CSAATPGNQPQHF. In nucleotides, the CDR3 is TGCAGTGCTGCCACTCCAGGAAACCAGCCCCAGCATTTT.

Only a few counts were recorded for this clonotype. The chain couples TRBV16 to TRBJ2-5; TRBD1 agrees at 7 bases. CDR1 and CDR2 from the germline V gene are KGHSY and FQNENV. V lost 0 bases to trimming and J lost 5 bases; unmatched junction nucleotides: 12. The CDR3 sequence is 17 residues long. The CDR3 loop is CASSQSAPTGIRETQYF. The CDR3 coding sequence is TGTGCCAGCAGCCAATCGGCACCGACAGGGATTCGTGAGACCCAGTACTTC. The entire variable domain, with the rest obtained from reference TRBV16 and TRBJ2-5, is as follows: GEEVAQTPKHLVRGEGQKAKLYCAPIKGHSYVFWYQQVLKNEFKFLISFQNENVFDETGMPKERFSAKCLPNSPCSLEIQATKLEDSAVYFCASSQSAPTGIRETQYFGPGTRLLVL.

This clonotype was detected ten times or more. The rearrangement joins TRBV12-5 to TRBJ2-3; tentatively, D is TRBD1 or TRBD2 (5 bases each). Germline V gene sequence: CDR1 LGHNT, CDR2 FRNRAP. V was cut by 8 bases and J by 2 bases, with 11 bases left in between. The CDR3 contains 13 residues. CDR3 DNA sequence: TGTGCTAGTAATGGGGGTAACACAGATACGCAGTATTTT. This sequence encodes CASNGGNTDTQYF.

The V gene is TRBV4-1, the J gene TRBJ2-7; 7 positions agree with TRBD2. Germline trimming cut 0 bases from V and 2 bases from J; bases unmatched to any gene: 7. Germline V CDR1 and CDR2: MGHRA, YSYEKL. This CDR3 has 16 residues. The CDR3 coding sequence is TGCGCCAGCAGCCAAGAGTGGGCTAGCGGTGCCTACGAGCAGTACTTC. Translating gives CASSQEWASGAYEQYF.

As regards this clonotype: Given a much more abundant clone one base away, this may be a read error. The chain couples TRBV7-2 to TRBJ2-5; D tentatively reads TRBD1 or TRBD2 (5 bases each). The germline CDR1 and CDR2 sequences are SGHTA and FQGNSA. This CDR3 is 15 amino acids long. For the CDR3, the DNA is TGTGCCGGCAGCATTGCCGGGACGCATCAAGAGACCCAGTACTTC. It yields the protein CAGSIAGTHQETQYF. Full variable domain (rest looked up from reference TRBV7-2 and TRBJ2-5): GAGVSQSPSNKVTEKGKDVELRCDPISGHTALYWYRQSLGQGLEFLIYFQGNSAPDKSGLPSDRFSAERTGGSVSTLTIQRTQQEDSAVYLCAGSIAGTHQETQYFGPGTRLLVL.

Ten or more counts support this clonotype. The V and J genes are TRBV27 and TRBJ2-5; 9 bases line up with TRBD2. The CDR3 loop spans 13 amino acids. The germline V gene has CDR1 MNHEY and CDR2 SMNVEV (reference sequence). Unmatched junction bases numbered 0, after V lost 2 bases and J lost 5 bases. The CDR3 sequence: CASSLLAGETQYF. The CDR3 DNA reads as TGTGCCAGCAGTTTACTAGCGGGGGAGACCCAGTACTTC.

At least ten counts were recorded for this clonotype. J is TRBJ1-5 and V is TRBV11-2; TRBD1 matches at 8 bases. V lost 6 bases and J lost 3; bases outside the gene matches: 7. This CDR3 region has 15 residues. Germline V CDR1 and CDR2: SGHAT, FQNNGV. CDR3 in DNA: TGTGCCAGCAGTAGCGGGACAGGTTACAATCAGCCCCAGCATTTT. Amino acid sequence: CASSSGTGYNQPQHF.

The V and J genes are TRBV12-3 or TRBV12-4 and TRBJ2-5; D not resolved. This CDR3 has 12 amino acids. Trimming took off 6 bases at V and 5 bases at J, with 10 bases between the two ends. CDR3 protein: CASSLWLETQYF. DNA for the CDR3: TGTGCCAGCAGCTTATGGTTGGAGACCCAGTACTTC.

This clonotype was seen more than once but under ten times. The chain has TRBV7-2 and TRBJ2-5; 11 bases align to TRBD1. The J call is in doubt because the DNA end fits TRBJ2-7 better. The germline V gene encodes CDR1 SGHTA and CDR2 FQGNSA. The CDR3 runs 14 residues. Written as DNA, the CDR3 is TGTGCCAGCAGCGAGGACAGGGGGCGCCACGAGCAGTACTTC. Translated: CASSEDRGRHEQYF.

This clonotype was recorded at least ten times. This rearrangement joins TRBV28 to TRBJ1-6, with TRBD1 matching over 8 bases. Germline loops: CDR1 MDHEN, CDR2 SYDVKM. The CDR3 consists of 14 residues. The junction had 3 bases not matched to a gene; V was cut back by 2 bases and J by 9 bases. The CDR3 nucleotides read TGTGCCAGCAGTTTACAGGGGGCATTTTCACCCCTCCACTTT. Translating it yields CASSLQGAFSPLHF.

Of note for this clonotype: It may be a read error: a sequence one base away is much more abundant. The rearrangement uses TRBV7-7 and TRBJ2-1; 10 bases are shared with TRBD2. CDR1 is SSHAT, CDR2 FNYEAQ, per germline (reference sequence). This CDR3 region has 15 residues. The CDR3 region is CASSLERGGYNERFF. CDR3 nucleotide sequence: TGTGCCAGCAGCTTAGAGCGGGGGGGCTACAATGAGCGGTTCTTC.

Note on this clonotype: This may stem from a read error, because a much larger clone lies one nucleotide away. This rearrangement joins TRBV29-1 to TRBJ2-2; 10 nucleotides align to TRBD1. This CDR3 spans 16 amino acids. CDR1 is SQVTM, CDR2 ANQGSEA, per germline. The CDR3 protein is CSVEEGQGTNTRELFF. CDR3 sequence (DNA): TGCAGCGTTGAAGAGGGACAGGGGACGAACACCAGGGAGCTGTTTTTT.